A selection of T cell receptor beta chains follows, all from one sample in a study of cytomegalovirus exposure and HLA in healthy donors. TCRdb's copy holds only in-frame clones and misses some; the assay was immunoSEQ multiplex PCR. With over 200,000 clones in the sample, the ten largest clones hold approximately 1%. The sample comprised PBMCs. These receptor sequences come from a woman aged 30 to 39 in good health and CMV-seropositive. Each CDR3 is given with its conserved first and last residue. The order of the fields is V gene, D gene, J gene, CDR3 protein, CDR3 DNA. D genes are given only for firm matches.

TRBV6-1	NA	TRBJ1-2	CASSEAPEAFSSNYGYTF	TGTGCCAGCAGTGAAGCGCCGGAGGCCTTCTCTTCTAACTATGGCTACACCTTC
TRBV5-1	NA	TRBJ2-6	CASSVISGANVLTF	TGCGCCAGCAGCGTTATCTCTGGGGCCAACGTCCTGACTTTC
TRBV14	NA	TRBJ2-7	CASSQFLASGPYEQYF	TGTGCCAGCAGCCAATTCCTCGCCTCTGGGCCCTACGAGCAGTACTTC
TRBV11-2	TRBD1	TRBJ1-4	CASSPRPGQMNEKLFF	TGTGCCAGCAGCCCCCGCCCGGGACAGATGAATGAAAAACTGTTTTTT
TRBV6-5	TRBD1	TRBJ1-1	CASSYPGQGNTEAFF	TGTGCCAGCAGTTACCCGGGACAGGGGAACACTGAAGCTTTCTTT
TRBV5-1	NA	TRBJ1-1	CASSLNVGGNEAFF	TGCGCCAGCAGCTTGAACGTAGGAGGGAATGAAGCTTTCTTT
TRBV27	TRBD2	TRBJ2-1	CASRSLAGSPYNEQFF	TGTGCCAGCAGATCACTAGCGGGATCACCCTACAATGAGCAGTTCTTC
TRBV14	TRBD1	TRBJ2-4	CASSQESGTGGVSKNIQYF	TGTGCCAGCAGCCAAGAGTCCGGGACAGGGGGCGTTAGCAAAAACATTCAGTACTTC
TRBV6-5	TRBD2	TRBJ2-5	CASRTSGQETQYF	TGTGCCAGCAGGACTAGCGGGCAAGAGACCCAGTACTTC
TRBV5-5	TRBD1	TRBJ2-1	CASSFEDRAYNEQFF	TGTGCCAGCAGTTTCGAGGACAGGGCTTACAATGAGCAGTTCTTC
TRBV2	NA	TRBJ2-2	CASSEAGGTVTGELFF	TGTGCCAGCAGTGAAGCGGGCGGGACTGTCACCGGGGAGCTGTTTTTT
TRBV6-1	NA	TRBJ2-1	CASSERVQLNNEQFF	TGTGCCAGCAGTGAACGGGTGCAGCTTAACAATGAGCAGTTCTTC
TRBV23-1	NA	TRBJ1-6	CASSQRQGNVNSPLHF	TGCGCCAGCAGTCAAAGGCAGGGAAATGTTAATTCACCCCTCCACTTT
TRBV6-5	TRBD2	TRBJ2-7	CASSQTSTYEQYF	TGTGCCAGCAGTCAGACTAGCACCTACGAGCAGTACTTC
TRBV4-1	TRBD1	TRBJ2-7	CASSRERQGVYEQYF	TGCGCCAGCAGCCGAGAGAGACAGGGGGTCTACGAGCAGTACTTC
TRBV10-1	TRBD2	TRBJ2-7	CASSKGLAGETYEQYF	TGCGCCAGCAGTAAAGGACTAGCGGGAGAGACCTACGAGCAGTACTTC
TRBV2	NA	TRBJ1-2	CASSERQLMGYTF	TGTGCCAGCAGTGAACGACAGCTTATGGGCTACACCTTC
TRBV5-1	TRBD2	TRBJ2-3	CASSTSGGNTDTQYF	TGCGCCAGCAGCACTAGCGGGGGCAACACAGATACGCAGTATTTT
TRBV29-1	NA	TRBJ1-1	CSVEDGQLATEAFF	TGCAGCGTTGAAGACGGACAGTTGGCGACTGAAGCTTTCTTT
TRBV2	NA	TRBJ2-1	CASAGQADNEQFF	TGTGCCAGCGCAGGACAAGCAGACAATGAGCAGTTCTTC
TRBV7-7	NA	TRBJ2-5	CASSTGQRQETQYF	TGTGCCAGCAGCACAGGACAGCGTCAAGAGACCCAGTACTTC
TRBV10-2	TRBD1	TRBJ2-7	CASSRDRERNEQYF	TGCGCCAGCAGCCGGGACAGGGAACGAAACGAGCAGTACTTC
TRBV11-2	NA	TRBJ2-5	CASSLDPTRGGTQYF	TGTGCCAGCAGCTTAGATCCGACTAGGGGGGGGACCCAGTACTTC
TRBV5-6	TRBD1	TRBJ1-5	CASSIGQGPQHF	TGTGCCAGCAGCATCGGACAGGGACCCCAGCATTTT
TRBV30	NA	TRBJ1-5	CAWGGGGGQPQHF	TGTGCCTGGGGGGGTGGGGGCGGTCAGCCCCAGCATTTT
TRBV19	NA	TRBJ1-2	CASSFLYGYTF	TGTGCCAGTAGTTTCCTTTATGGCTACACCTTC
TRBV5-1	TRBD1	TRBJ1-2	CASSLQGAEGGYTF	TGCGCCAGCAGCCTACAGGGGGCCGAGGGTGGCTACACCTTC
TRBV12-5	TRBD1	TRBJ1-2	CASGGDRKYGYTF	TGTGCTAGTGGCGGGGACAGGAAGTATGGCTACACCTTC
TRBV7-9	TRBD1	TRBJ2-7	CASSLPGQGVGEQYF	TGTGCCAGCAGCCTTCCGGGACAGGGGGTGGGGGAGCAGTACTTC
TRBV18	TRBD1	TRBJ1-2	CASSLQDRDYGYTF	TGTGCCAGCTCACTACAGGACAGGGACTATGGCTACACCTTC
TRBV5-1	TRBD2	TRBJ2-7	CASSLFAGGSYEQYF	TGCGCCAGCAGCTTGTTTGCGGGAGGTTCCTACGAGCAGTACTTC
TRBV7-9	NA	TRBJ1-5	CASSPDSSNQPQHF	TGTGCCAGCAGCCCAGACAGTAGCAATCAGCCCCAGCATTTT
TRBV19	NA	TRBJ1-2	CASSHGLSLTSNYGYTF	TGTGCCAGTAGCCATGGACTATCCTTAACTTCTAACTATGGCTACACCTTC
TRBV7-2	NA	TRBJ2-3	CASSLGDFNTDTQYF	TGTGCCAGCAGCTTAGGGGACTTCAACACAGATACGCAGTATTTT
TRBV7-9	TRBD1	TRBJ1-1	CASSFQGALTEAFF	TGTGCCAGCAGCTTTCAGGGGGCACTAACTGAAGCTTTCTTT
TRBV7-8	TRBD1	TRBJ1-1	CASSLGRQGWPFF	TGTGCCAGCAGCTTAGGTCGACAGGGGTGGCCTTTCTTT
TRBV7-9	NA	TRBJ1-4	CASSLRQPNEKLFF	TGTGCCAGCAGCTTAAGACAGCCTAATGAAAAACTGTTTTTT
TRBV2	NA	TRBJ1-3	CASSAGRNSGNTIYF	TGTGCCAGCAGTGCTGGCAGGAACTCTGGAAACACCATATATTTT
TRBV5-1	TRBD1	TRBJ1-2	CASSPTGGYYGYTF	TGCGCCAGCAGCCCGACAGGGGGGTACTATGGCTACACCTTC
TRBV5-5	NA	TRBJ1-1	CASSYLQQANTEAFF	TGTGCCAGCAGCTACCTCCAACAGGCGAACACTGAAGCTTTCTTT
TRBV2	NA	TRBJ1-5	CASNPEGNQPQHF	TGTGCCAGCAATCCAGAGGGTAATCAGCCCCAGCATTTT
TRBV27	TRBD1	TRBJ1-1	CASSSLSGGGSEAFF	TGTGCCAGCAGTTCCCTTTCAGGGGGCGGGAGTGAAGCTTTCTTT
TRBV29-1	NA	TRBJ1-1	CSAGGADTEAFF	TGCAGCGCGGGGGGGGCGGACACTGAAGCTTTCTTT
TRBV7-2	TRBD1	TRBJ1-5	CASSLGFAQGGQPQHF	TGTGCCAGCAGCTTAGGGTTCGCACAGGGGGGTCAGCCCCAGCATTTT
TRBV19	TRBD1	TRBJ1-5	CASRGQGLSSQPQHF	TGTGCCAGTAGAGGACAGGGGTTAAGTAGTCAGCCCCAGCATTTT
TRBV9	TRBD1	TRBJ1-4	CASSPRTGMVSTNEKLFF	TGTGCCAGCAGCCCCCGGACAGGGATGGTTTCAACTAATGAAAAACTGTTTTTT